There are a few counts of the clone carrying this TCR beta chain. A much larger clone differs from this one at a single base, so this may be a read error. The use of a sample-barcoded 5' primer and a J-beta primer mix characterized a second PCR of about 7 to 12 cycles. Sequencing yielded, for each sample, at least 2.5 million paired-end reads carrying CDR3. TCRdb independently ran MiXCR on the 5' RACE reads; one entry per CDR3 protein. The repertoire holds 1.5 million to 2 million distinct CDR3 sequences, with 35% to 50% as singletons. This specimen belongs to a study of blood T cells in healthy people across ages. CDR3 size: 16 residues. The germline gives CDR1 SGHVS, CDR2 FNYEAQ.

This receptor was obtained from a human donor in good health. Sequenced sample: blood. The J gene is TRBJ1-4, the V gene TRBV7-6; no clear D gene. The CDR3 loop is CASSLDKLATNEKRFF. CDR3 sequence (DNA): TGTGCCAGCAGCTTAGACAAACTAGCAACTAATGAAAAACGGTTTTTT. Looking up the rest from reference TRBV7-6 and TRBJ1-4 gives the full variable domain: GAGVSQSPRYKVTKRGQDVALRCDPISGHVSLYWYRQALGQGPEFLTYFNYEAQQDKSGLPNDRFSAERPEGSISTLTIQRTEQRDSAMYRCASSLDKLATNEKRFFGSGTQLSVL.